This T cell receptor (beta chain) came from a study of CD8+ T cells in alopecia areata. As for the study in general: Treated patients received oral tofacitinib, 5 to 10 mg twice daily. Study-wide points: With tofacitinib ongoing, many expanded lesional clones persisted in both scalp and blood.

V shed 0 bases, J shed 2 bases, and the junction held 6 bases outside the gene matches. This CDR3 has 16 amino acids. The germline V gene encodes CDR1 SNHLY and CDR2 FYNNEI. The treatment here: oral pan-JAK inhibitor, 5-10 mg twice daily. Specimens obtained from alopecia areata patients comprised lesional scalp punch biopsies and peripheral blood. Once RNA had been extracted, it was reverse transcribed into cDNA to act as the sequencing template. Here immunoSEQ multiplex PCR was the method, and the copy in TCRdb shows in-frame clones only, minus some. The table has some 150,000 clones, 82% seen once. Note on this clone: Its antigen is as yet unknown.

This receptor was obtained from a human donor with alopecia areata. This material consisted of CD8+ T cells sorted from blood, taken at week 4, from a patient treated with tofacitinib. The chain joins TRBV2 to TRBJ2-5, with TRBD2 matching over 7 bases. CDR3 nucleotides: TGTGCCAGCAGTGAAGCGGGTATGGGGGGGCAAGAGACCCAGTACTTC. This gives the protein CASSEAGMGGQETQYF.